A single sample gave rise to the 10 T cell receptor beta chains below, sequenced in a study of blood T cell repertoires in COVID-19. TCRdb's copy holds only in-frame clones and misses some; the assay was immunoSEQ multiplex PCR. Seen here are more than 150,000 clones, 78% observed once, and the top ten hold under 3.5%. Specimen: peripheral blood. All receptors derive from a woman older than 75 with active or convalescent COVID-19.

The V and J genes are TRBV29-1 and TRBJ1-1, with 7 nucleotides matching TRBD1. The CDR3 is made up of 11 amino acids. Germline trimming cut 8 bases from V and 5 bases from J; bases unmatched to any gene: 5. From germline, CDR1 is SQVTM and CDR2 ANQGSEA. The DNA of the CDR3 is TGCAGCCTCCACAGGGGAACTGAAGCTTTCTTT. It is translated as CSLHRGTEAFF.

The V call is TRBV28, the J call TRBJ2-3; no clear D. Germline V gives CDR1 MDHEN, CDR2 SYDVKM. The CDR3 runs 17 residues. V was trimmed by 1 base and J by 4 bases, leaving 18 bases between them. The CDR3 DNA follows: TGTGCCAGCAGTTTATCCCTACCGGGTATAGTGGCAGATACGCAGTATTTT. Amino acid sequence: CASSLSLPGIVADTQYF.

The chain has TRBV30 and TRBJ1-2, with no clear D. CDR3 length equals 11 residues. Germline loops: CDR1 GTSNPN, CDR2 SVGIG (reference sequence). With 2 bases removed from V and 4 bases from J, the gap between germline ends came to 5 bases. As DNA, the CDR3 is TGTGCCTGGAGTATACTCTATGGCTACACCTTC. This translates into CAWSILYGYTF.

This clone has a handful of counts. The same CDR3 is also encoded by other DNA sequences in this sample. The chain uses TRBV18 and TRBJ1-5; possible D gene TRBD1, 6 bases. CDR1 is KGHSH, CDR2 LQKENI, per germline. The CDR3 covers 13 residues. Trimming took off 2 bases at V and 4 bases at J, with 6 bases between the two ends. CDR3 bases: TGTGCCAGCTCACCAGGACAGAATCAGCCCCAGCATTTT. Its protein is CASSPGQNQPQHF.

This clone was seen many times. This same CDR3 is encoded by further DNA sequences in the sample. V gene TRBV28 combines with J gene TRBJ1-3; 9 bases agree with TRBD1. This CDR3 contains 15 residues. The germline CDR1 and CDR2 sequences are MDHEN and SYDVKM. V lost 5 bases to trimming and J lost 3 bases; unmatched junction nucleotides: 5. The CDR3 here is CASSTTGGFGNTIYF. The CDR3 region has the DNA TGTGCCAGCAGTACCACAGGGGGCTTTGGAAACACCATATATTTT.

The CDR3 DNA is TGCGCCAGCAGCTCGGACGGACAGGGAGGCGAGCAGTACTTC. Protein: CASSSDGQGGEQYF. The gene calls are TRBV5-1 and TRBJ2-7; TRBD1 aligns across 8 bases. The V and J ends lost 3 bases and 6 bases, in that order; junction bases with no gene match: 8. CDR1 is SGHRS, CDR2 YFSETQ, per germline. The CDR3 contains 14 residues.

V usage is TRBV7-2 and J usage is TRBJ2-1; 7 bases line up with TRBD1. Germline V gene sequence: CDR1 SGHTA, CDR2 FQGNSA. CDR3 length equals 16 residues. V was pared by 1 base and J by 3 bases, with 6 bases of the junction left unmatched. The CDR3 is CASSLEGTDFYNEQFF. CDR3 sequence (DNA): TGTGCCAGCAGCTTAGAAGGGACAGATTTCTACAATGAGCAGTTCTTC.

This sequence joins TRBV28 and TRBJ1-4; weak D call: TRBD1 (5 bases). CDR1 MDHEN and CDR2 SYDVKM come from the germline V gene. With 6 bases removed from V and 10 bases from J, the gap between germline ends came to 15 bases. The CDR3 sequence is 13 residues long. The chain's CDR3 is CASSPGGELKLFF. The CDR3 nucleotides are TGTGCCAGCAGCCCTGGGGGGGAGCTAAAACTGTTTTTT.

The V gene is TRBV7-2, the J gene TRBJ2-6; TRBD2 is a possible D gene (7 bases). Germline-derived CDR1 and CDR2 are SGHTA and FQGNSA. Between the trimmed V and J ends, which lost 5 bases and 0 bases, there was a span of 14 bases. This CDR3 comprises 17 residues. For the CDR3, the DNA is TGTGCCAGCAGCCAATGGGGGGGGCTCTCTGGGGCCAACGTCCTGACTTTC. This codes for CASSQWGGLSGANVLTF.

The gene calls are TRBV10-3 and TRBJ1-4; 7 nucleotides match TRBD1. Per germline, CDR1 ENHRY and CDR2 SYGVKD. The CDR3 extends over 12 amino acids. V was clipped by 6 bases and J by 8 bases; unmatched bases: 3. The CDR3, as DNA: TGTGCCATCAGAGACAGGGACGAAAAACTGTTTTTT. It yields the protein CAIRDRDEKLFF.